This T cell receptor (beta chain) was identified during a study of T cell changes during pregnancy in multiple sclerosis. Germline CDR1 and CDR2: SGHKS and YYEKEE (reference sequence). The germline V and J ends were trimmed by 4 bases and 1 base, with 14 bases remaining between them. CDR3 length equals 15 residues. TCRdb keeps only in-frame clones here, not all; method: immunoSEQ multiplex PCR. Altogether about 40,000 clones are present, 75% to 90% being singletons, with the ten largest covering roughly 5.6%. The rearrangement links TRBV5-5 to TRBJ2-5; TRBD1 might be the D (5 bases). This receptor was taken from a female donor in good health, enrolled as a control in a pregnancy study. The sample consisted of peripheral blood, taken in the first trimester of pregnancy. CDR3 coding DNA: TGTGCCAGCAGCCCCACTTCAGGGCGCCAAGAGACCCAGTACTTC. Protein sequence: CASSPTSGRQETQYF.